These 25 T cell receptor beta chains were sequenced from one sample in a study of cytomegalovirus exposure and HLA in healthy donors. Clones were sequenced by immunoSEQ multiplex PCR, and TCRdb holds only the in-frame ones, with some missing. Of hundreds of thousands of clones detected, roughly 88% appear once; the ten largest clones hold roughly 0.83%. The sequencing sample was made of PBMCs. Receptor source: a young woman in good health and CMV-seronegative.

The chain recombines TRBV5-6 with TRBJ2-5, with D tentatively TRBD1 (5 bases). V was cut by 5 bases and J by 4 bases, with 18 bases left in between. In germline, CDR1 is SGHDT, CDR2 YYEEEE. The CDR3 runs 15 residues. DNA of the CDR3: TGTGCCAGCAGTTCCTATGGGGCTGCGACAGAGACCCAGTACTTC. As protein: CASSSYGAATETQYF.

The V and J genes are TRBV27 and TRBJ2-2; D is unclear. The CDR3 loop spans 16 amino acids. Germline loops: CDR1 MNHEY, CDR2 SMNVEV (reference sequence). V was pared by 3 bases and J by 4 bases, with 15 bases between. CDR3 loop: CASSFQEVAGTGELFF. The DNA for the CDR3 is TGTGCCAGCAGTTTCCAAGAGGTTGCCGGCACCGGGGAGCTGTTTTTT.

CDR3 sequence (DNA): TGTGCCAGCAGTTTATACTACGATATTGCTCAGCCCCAGCATTTT. This gives the protein CASSLYYDIAQPQHF. The chain carries TRBV27 and TRBJ1-5; the D is unclear. In germline, CDR1 is MNHEY, CDR2 SMNVEV (reference sequence). The CDR3 has 15 residues. Trimming left V 1 base short and J 6 bases short, with 13 bases between.

The chain couples TRBV28 to TRBJ1-2, with 7 bases fitting TRBD1. Germline CDR1 is MDHEN and CDR2 is SYDVKM. The CDR3 totals 13 residues. V was clipped by 4 bases and J by 8 bases; unmatched bases: 7. The CDR3 spells CASSWGQSNGYTF. The CDR3 nucleotides read TGTGCCAGCAGTTGGGGACAGTCGAACGGCTACACCTTC.

The CDR3 DNA follows: TGTGCCAGCGGCCCGGGGACAGTTGCTGGCTACACCTTC. Its translation is CASGPGTVAGYTF. The chain combines TRBV2 with TRBJ1-2, with 7 nucleotides matching TRBD1. Trimming cost V 8 bases and J 7 bases; bases outside gene matches: 10. The CDR3 sequence is 13 residues long. Germline V CDR1 and CDR2: SNHLY, FYNNEI.

This chain uses TRBV5-1 with TRBJ2-2; a possible D gene is TRBD1 (5 bases). The CDR3 totals 15 residues. V lost 3 bases, J lost 4 bases, and 13 bases lay in between. CDR1 is SGHRS, CDR2 YFSETQ, per germline. This chain's CDR3 is CASSSRPGITGELFF. The CDR3 DNA follows: TGCGCCAGCAGCTCCCGTCCAGGGATCACCGGGGAGCTGTTTTTT.

V gene TRBV11-2 combines with J gene TRBJ2-2, with 8 bases identical to TRBD1. The trim removed 4 bases at V and 3 bases at J, leaving 4 bases unmatched. This CDR3 is 15 amino acids long. The germline V gene has CDR1 SGHAT and CDR2 FQNNGV. CDR3 amino acids: CASSSPGGYTGELFF. The CDR3 DNA reads as TGTGCCAGCAGCTCCCCAGGGGGCTACACCGGGGAGCTGTTTTTT.

This chain links TRBV27 with TRBJ1-1, with D possibly matching TRBD1 (6 bases). Germline V gives CDR1 MNHEY, CDR2 SMNVEV (reference sequence). CDR3 length: 15 amino acids. Trimming left V 7 bases short and J 4 bases short, with 19 bases between. The chain's CDR3 is CASTRGQGHGTEAFF. Written as DNA, the CDR3 is TGTGCCAGCACCCGAGGGCAGGGACACGGCACTGAAGCTTTCTTT.

This clone was counted between two and nine times. The rearrangement uses TRBV10-3 and TRBJ2-7, with TRBD1 identical over 7 bases. The CDR3 runs to 14 residues. J lost 2 bases, V lost 3 bases, and 4 bases had no gene match. Germline V CDR1 and CDR2: ENHRY, SYGVKD. Written as DNA, the CDR3 is TGTGCCATCAGTGAAGGGACAGTGACCTACGAGCAGTACTTC. This codes for CAISEGTVTYEQYF.

J is TRBJ1-6 and V is TRBV5-1; D call uncertain. V lost 0 bases and J lost 10, with 14 bases in between. Germline CDR1 reads SGHRS; CDR2 reads YFSETQ. The CDR3 is 15 residues long. The CDR3 sequence is CASSLAGGKGSPLHF. The CDR3, as DNA: TGCGCCAGCAGCTTGGCCGGAGGGAAAGGGTCACCCCTCCACTTT.

V usage is TRBV7-8 and J usage is TRBJ2-3; the match to TRBD2 covers 7 bases. The CDR3 covers 15 residues. J gave up 6 bases and V 5 bases, and 11 bases lay outside the gene matches. CDR1 and CDR2 (germline): SGHVS, FQNEAQ. The CDR3 DNA is TGTGCCAGCAGCGCCCGGACTAGAACTAGTGATACGCAGTATTTT. Its translation is CASSARTRTSDTQYF. Full variable domain (remainder filled in from reference TRBV7-8 and TRBJ2-3): GAGVSQSPRYKVAKRGQDVALRCDPISGHVSLFWYQQALGQGPEFLTYFQNEAQLDKSGLPSDRFFAERPEGSVSTLKIQRTQQEDSAVYLCASSARTRTSDTQYFGPGTRLTVL.

This rearrangement joins TRBV6-5 to TRBJ2-7; 12 positions match TRBD2. Per the germline V gene, CDR1 is MNHEY and CDR2 is SVGAGI. The V gene end was trimmed by 5 bases and the J gene end by 7 bases; junction bases not matched to a gene: 3. There are 13 residues in the CDR3. In nucleotides, the CDR3 is TGTGCCAGCAGTCTAGCGGGAGGGTCTGAGCAGTACTTC. Its protein is CASSLAGGSEQYF.

V gene TRBV30 combines with J gene TRBJ1-2; 7 bases fit TRBD1. V lost 8 bases and J lost 1; bases outside the gene matches: 4. In germline, CDR1 is GTSNPN, CDR2 SVGIG (reference sequence). This CDR3 has 12 amino acids. The CDR3 reads CARDRVNYGYTF. The CDR3 region has the DNA TGTGCCCGAGACAGGGTTAACTATGGCTACACCTTC.

The chain has TRBV30 and TRBJ2-3; D not certain. CDR3 length equals 14 residues. CDR1 and CDR2 (germline): GTSNPN, SVGIG (reference sequence). Trimming cost V 4 bases and J 5 bases, with 16 bases left between them. The CDR3 here is CAWKDLSPRDTQYF. Written as DNA, the CDR3 is TGTGCCTGGAAAGACTTATCCCCCCGAGATACGCAGTATTTT.

The V gene is TRBV7-2, the J gene TRBJ1-1; D gene uncertain. The V gene lost 5 bases and the J gene lost 3 bases, with 10 bases spanning the gap. There are 13 residues in the CDR3. The germline V gene encodes CDR1 SGHTA and CDR2 FQGNSA. As DNA, the CDR3 is TGTGCCAGCAGCAGCCGAATGGACACTGAAGCTTTCTTT. It codes for CASSSRMDTEAFF.

The CDR3, as DNA: TGTGCCAGCTGCACGTCCAGGGGTGGGGAAAAACTGTTTTTT. Translation gives CASCTSRGGEKLFF. This chain joins TRBV12-1 and TRBJ1-4; the table's D call, TRBD1, was not checked against the DNA. TRBV12-1 constitutes a pseudogene. The CDR3 runs to 14 residues.

This chain connects TRBV5-6 to TRBJ1-1, with D perhaps TRBD1 (6 bases). The CDR3 has 15 amino acids. V gave up 4 bases and J gave up 1 base, with 14 bases separating them. CDR1 is SGHDT, CDR2 YYEEEE, per germline. CDR3 protein: CASSLKVDRNTEAFF. In DNA, the CDR3 is TGTGCCAGCAGCCTAAAGGTGGACAGGAACACTGAAGCTTTCTTT.

This chain links TRBV30 with TRBJ1-5, with 9 bases aligning to TRBD1. The CDR3 extends over 16 amino acids. Germline V lookup: CDR1 GTSNPN, CDR2 SVGIG (reference sequence). Trimming took 1 base from V and 4 from J; bases not matched to a gene: 8. The CDR3 spells CAWSARGTGKNQPQHF. CDR3 coding DNA: TGTGCCTGGAGTGCACGGGGGACAGGGAAAAATCAGCCCCAGCATTTT.

This clone has just one count. The chain joins TRBV6-1 to TRBJ1-5; TRBD1 is a possible D gene (5 bases). The CDR3 is made up of 16 amino acids. V was trimmed by 0 bases and J by 2 bases, leaving 11 bases between them. Germline loops: CDR1 MNHNS, CDR2 SASEGT. The CDR3 spells CASSEAGGGGNQPQHF. DNA for the CDR3: TGTGCCAGCAGTGAAGCGGGGGGGGGAGGCAATCAGCCCCAGCATTTT.

This chain links TRBV15 with TRBJ2-7, with D possibly matching TRBD2 (7 bases). There are 16 residues in the CDR3. Germline CDR1 LNHNV, CDR2 YYDKDF (reference sequence). V lost 0 bases and J lost 6, with 18 bases in between. Here the CDR3 DNA reads TGTGCCACCAGCAGAGATAGGAGGGGGGGCCTTTCCGAGCAGTACTTC. Translation gives CATSRDRRGGLSEQYF.

This clone has just one count. This chain joins TRBV27 and TRBJ2-1; D perhaps matches TRBD2 (5 bases). Trimming stripped 6 bases from V and 8 bases from J, with 14 bases between. Germline CDR1 reads MNHEY; CDR2 reads SMNVEV (reference sequence). This CDR3 region has 13 residues. CDR3 sequence reads: CASSPDSNYEQFF. The CDR3 nucleotides read TGTGCCAGCAGCCCGGACTCCAACTATGAGCAGTTCTTC.

V is TRBV11-2 and J is TRBJ1-2; D ambiguous. This CDR3 spans 16 amino acids. Between the trimmed V and J ends, which lost 5 bases and 8 bases, there was a span of 24 bases. CDR1 is SGHAT and CDR2 is FQNNGV in the germline V gene. As DNA, the CDR3 is TGTGCCAGCAGCCCTCACGTACGGGCCATACTAGGGGGCTACACCTTC. Translated, it gives CASSPHVRAILGGYTF.

The chain has TRBV23-1 and TRBJ1-2; D call uncertain. TRBV23-1 counts as an open reading frame of uncertain function. The CDR3 extends over 14 amino acids. V lost 2 bases and J 4 bases, leaving 11 bases between the germline ends. In DNA form, the CDR3 reads TGCGCCAGCAGTCAACTATCAGGACTCTATGGCTACACCTTC. It translates to CASSQLSGLYGYTF.

The genes are TRBV19 and TRBJ2-3; D possibly corresponds to TRBD1 (5 bases). The CDR3 is 12 amino acids. From germline, CDR1 is LNHDA and CDR2 SQIVND (reference sequence). Trimming removed 2 bases from V and 6 bases from J, with 6 bases in between. CDR3 protein: CASSIKGDTQYF. CDR3 DNA: TGTGCCAGTAGTATAAAGGGGGATACGCAGTATTTT.

The chain joins TRBV6-6 to TRBJ2-7; no clear D gene. The CDR3 loop spans 11 amino acids. The germline V gene has CDR1 MNHNY and CDR2 SVGAGI (reference sequence). Trimming took off 0 bases at V and 6 bases at J, with 3 bases between the two ends. CDR3 bases: TGTGCCAGCAGTTACTCGAGCGAGCAGTACTTC. It codes for CASSYSSEQYF.